This T cell receptor beta chain was observed in a study of blood T cell repertoires in COVID-19. Across the study: T cells, B-cell-depleted T cells, or PBMCs provided the cDNA or gDNA that served as material.

In germline, CDR1 is LGHDT, CDR2 YNNKEL (reference sequence). V was shortened by 4 bases and J by 6 bases, with 11 bases between the two germline ends. The CDR3 has 13 amino acids. In the study's own analysis: Estimated nucleated cell counts came from reference gene primer amplification. TCRdb's copy holds only in-frame clones and misses some; the assay was immunoSEQ multiplex PCR. V, J and clone size are those of that table, while D and trimming were read from the DNA. The sample contains a few hundred thousand clones, approximately 88% of which appear only once. Sample: PBMCs or T cells enriched from blood (not recorded which). This chain joins TRBV3-1 (or the pseudogene TRBV3-2) and TRBJ2-3; TRBD2 is a possible D gene (6 bases). The TCR was taken from a woman in her thirties or forties with acute COVID-19. The CDR3 sequence is CASSPTGGDTQYF. Here the CDR3 DNA reads TGTGCCAGCAGCCCGACCGGAGGGGATACGCAGTATTTT.